A single sample gave rise to the 19 T cell receptor beta chains below, sequenced in a study of molecular identifiers for immune sequencing clone quantification (dated by TCRdb to 2017 to 2018). Libraries were prepared through PCR. The instrument given in TCRdb is Illumina HiSeq 4000. TCRdb's own reprocessing of the public reads used fastp at Q25 and MiXCR and kept productive beta chains. Entries are consolidated by CDR3 protein sequence, retaining the most common genes and DNA. The table for this sample lists over 600,000 distinct CDR3 sequences; 15% to 20% of them were counted only once. The top ten hold about 0.9% of the sample. Sequenced sample: naive CD8+ T cells from blood, with Jurkat cell RNA spiked in. The cell subset or site label, read with the paper, signifies: FACS-sorted CD8+CD4-CCR7+CD45RA+ naive T cells. The source of these receptors is a human donor in good health. Some libraries in this study had Jurkat cell RNA spiked in.

This clonotype was recorded many times. CDR3 DNA sequence: TGTGCCAGCAGTTGGACGGAGTGGTACACTGAAGCTTTCTTT. Its translation: CASSWTEWYTEAFF. The chain has TRBV6-2 or TRBV6-3 and TRBJ1-1; no firm D call. V shed 4 bases and J shed 3 bases, with 12 bases lying between them. The CDR3 consists of 14 residues. Germline lookup yields CDR1 MNHEY and CDR2 SVGEGT.

V is TRBV2 and J is TRBJ2-7; 8 bases map to TRBD1. The CDR3 is 13 amino acids. V shed 5 bases and J 6 bases; nucleotides not matched to a gene: 6. Per the germline V gene, CDR1 is SNHLY and CDR2 is FYNNEI. This CDR3 is CASSPVQGVEQYF. The CDR3 nucleotides are TGTGCCAGCAGTCCGGTACAGGGGGTCGAGCAGTACTTC.

This clonotype was counted many times. The chain joins TRBV6-5 to TRBJ2-7; TRBD2 agrees at 7 bases. Germline CDR1 and CDR2: MNHEY and SVGAGI. V shed 2 bases, J shed 0 bases, and the junction held 7 bases outside the gene matches. This CDR3 is built from 16 residues. Written as DNA, the CDR3 is TGTGCCAGCAGTTACACAAGCGGGGAGAGCTCCTACGAGCAGTACTTC. Translating it yields CASSYTSGESSYEQYF.

This clonotype was observed a few times. The chain couples TRBV30 to TRBJ1-5, with TRBD1 identical over 7 bases. The CDR3 spans 14 residues. Germline trimming cut 5 bases from V and 2 bases from J; bases unmatched to any gene: 6. Germline V gene lookup returns CDR1 GTSNPN and CDR2 SVGIG (reference sequence). The CDR3 sequence: CAWDFGQGNQPQHF. CDR3 in DNA: TGTGCCTGGGACTTCGGACAGGGCAATCAGCCCCAGCATTTT. The variable domain in full, with the rest retrieved from reference TRBV30 and TRBJ1-5, is SQTIHQWPATLVQPVGSPLSLECTVEGTSNPNLYWYRQAAGRGLQLLFYSVGIGQISSEVPQNLSASRPQDRQFILSSKKLLLSDSGFYLCAWDFGQGNQPQHFGDGTRLSIL.

This clonotype was observed many times. This chain links TRBV19 with TRBJ2-2, with a weak D call TRBD1 (6 bases). CDR1 is LNHDA, CDR2 SQIVND, per germline (reference sequence). The germline V and J ends were trimmed by 7 bases and 6 bases, with 18 bases remaining between them. The CDR3 spans 15 residues. The CDR3 sequence is CASTRTVLNSGELFF. CDR3 nucleotides: TGTGCCAGTACCAGGACAGTTCTTAATTCCGGGGAGCTGTTTTTT.

The sample holds many counts of this clonotype. This rearrangement joins TRBV7-2 to TRBJ2-4; D is perhaps TRBD1 (5 bases). V was cut by 1 base and J by 8 bases, with 15 bases left in between. The germline gives CDR1 SGHTA, CDR2 FQGNSA. CDR3 length: 15 amino acids. This CDR3 reads CASSLEGRAWDIQYF. In DNA, the CDR3 is TGTGCCAGCAGCTTAGAGGGCAGGGCGTGGGACATTCAGTACTTC.

This clonotype showed up many times. The rearrangement joins TRBV6-5 to TRBJ1-1, with TRBD1 matching 7 bases. J was trimmed by 6 bases and V by 6 bases; bases with no gene match: 25. Germline V CDR1 and CDR2: MNHEY, SVGAGI. The CDR3 length is 19 residues. The CDR3 sequence is CASSPPEIRQGSSAAEAFF. CDR3 DNA: TGTGCCAGCAGCCCACCCGAGATAAGACAGGGAAGTAGTGCGGCTGAAGCTTTCTTT.

The J gene is TRBJ2-2, the V gene TRBV7-9; a possible D gene is TRBD2 (7 bases). Trimming removed 4 bases at V and 3 bases at J, with 15 bases between. The CDR3 has 16 residues. Germline CDR1 SEHNR, CDR2 FQNEAQ (reference sequence). CDR3 region: CASSYPRGGDTGELFF. The CDR3, as DNA: TGTGCCAGCAGCTACCCGCGCGGGGGCGACACCGGGGAGCTGTTTTTT.

Details on this clonotype: A read error may explain this, as a much larger clone is one base away. The rearrangement uses TRBV9 and TRBJ2-5; D may be TRBD2 (6 bases). This CDR3 has 16 residues. CDR1 is SGDLS and CDR2 is YYNGEE in the germline V gene. In nucleotides, the CDR3 is TGTGCCAGCAGCGAGAGAGCGGGCGACAACCAAGAGACCCGGTACTTC. This translates into CASSERAGDNQETRYF.

This clonotype was detected a few times. The V and J genes are TRBV5-1 and TRBJ2-7; unclear D gene. Germline CDR1 is SGHRS and CDR2 is YFSETQ. The length of the CDR3 is 15 residues. Trimming took off 0 bases at V and 5 bases at J, with 15 bases between the two ends. The CDR3 DNA follows: TGCGCCAGCAGCTTGGCCGGGCAGATGAACCACGAGCAGTACTTC. The encoded protein is CASSLAGQMNHEQYF.

This clonotype was seen repeatedly, ten times or more. The chain carries TRBV7-8 and TRBJ2-5, with D perhaps matching TRBD1 (6 bases). The CDR3 consists of 15 residues. Trimming stripped 4 bases from V and 2 bases from J, with 14 bases between. Germline CDR1 reads SGHVS; CDR2 reads FQNEAQ. CDR3 DNA sequence: TGTGCCAGCAGCTGGGGGCCAAGGCCGCAAGAGACCCAGTACTTC. Translated: CASSWGPRPQETQYF.

Notes on this clonotype: A much larger clone lies one base from this, so it may be a read error. The chain couples TRBV27 to TRBJ2-7; D is perhaps TRBD1 (5 bases). In germline, CDR1 is MNHEY, CDR2 SMNVEV (reference sequence). CDR3 length: 15 amino acids. The CDR3 here is CANSLSRQGFNEQYF. CDR3 coding DNA: TGTGCCAACAGTTTATCACGGCAGGGTTTCAACGAGCAGTACTTC.

This clonotype was seen many times. The chain couples TRBV7-9 to TRBJ2-2, with TRBD2 matching 7 bases. CDR1 is SEHNR and CDR2 is FQNEAQ in the germline V gene (reference sequence). J was trimmed by 3 bases and V by 3 bases; bases with no gene match: 1. CDR3 length: 14 residues. CDR3 in DNA: TGTGCCAGCAGCTTTCTAGCGGACACCGGGGAGCTGTTTTTT. Residues: CASSFLADTGELFF.

This clonotype was recorded once. A much larger clone lies a single base off, so this may be a read error. The chain carries TRBV20-1 and TRBJ2-3; 7 positions match TRBD2. Germline V lookup: CDR1 DFQATT, CDR2 SNEGSKA (reference sequence). The length of the CDR3 is 13 residues. The CDR3 DNA sequence: TGCAGTGCCCATCAGACTAGCACAGATACGCAGTTTTTT. Translation gives CSAHQTSTDTQFF.

The chain links TRBV20-1 to TRBJ2-3, with TRBD2 identical over 12 bases. Germline V gene data show CDR1 as DFQATT and CDR2 as SNEGSKA (reference sequence). Unmatched junction bases numbered 15, after V lost 0 bases and J lost 8 bases. This CDR3 comprises 18 residues. The CDR3 loop is CSARDGRLAGGRSITQYF. In DNA, the CDR3 is TGCAGTGCTAGAGATGGGCGGCTAGCGGGGGGGCGAAGTATTACGCAGTATTTT.

This clonotype was detected many times. The rearrangement joins TRBV28 to TRBJ2-7, with D hard to call. This CDR3 is built from 12 residues. Germline lookup yields CDR1 MDHEN and CDR2 SYDVKM. Trimming removed 5 bases from V and 2 bases from J, with 7 bases in between. CDR3 region: CASSTPAYEQYF. For the CDR3, the DNA is TGTGCCAGCAGTACCCCCGCCTACGAGCAGTACTTC. Complete variable domain (other parts from reference TRBV28 and TRBJ2-7): DVKVTQSSRYLVKRTGEKVFLECVQDMDHENMFWYRQDPGLGLRLIYFSYDVKMKEKGDIPEGYSVSREKKERFSLILESASTNQTSMYLCASSTPAYEQYFGPGTRLTVT.

A word on this clonotype: Given a much more abundant clone one base away, this may be a read error. The chain links TRBV13 to TRBJ1-1; 7 nucleotides line up with TRBD1. The V gene end was trimmed by 5 bases and the J gene end by 5 bases; junction bases not matched to a gene: 8. CDR3 length: 14 residues. Germline CDR1 is PRHDT and CDR2 is FYEKMQ (reference sequence). CDR3 sequence reads: CASSLGDSRTEAFF. The CDR3 bases are TGTGCCAGCAGCCTCGGGGACAGCCGGACTGAAGCTTTCTTT.

On this clonotype itself: The conserved closing phenylalanine or tryptophan is absent in this CDR3, likely reflecting a read error. The chain is built from TRBV7-6 and TRBJ1-1, with D maybe TRBD1 (5 bases). CDR3 size: 14 residues. V was shortened by 4 bases and J by 0 bases, with 9 bases between the two germline ends. In germline, CDR1 is SGHVS, CDR2 FNYEAQ. The CDR3 DNA sequence: TGTGCCAGCAGCTCCGGGACGCTGAACACTGAAGCTTTCCTT. This translates into CASSSGTLNTEAFL.

The table lists this clonotype with a few counts. This chain connects TRBV12-3 or TRBV12-4 to TRBJ2-3; TRBD1 aligns across 10 bases. The CDR3 sequence is 17 residues long. V shed 6 bases and J 3 bases; nucleotides not matched to a gene: 12. The CDR3 DNA is TGTGCCAGCAGCGATCTCGGGGACAGGGGTCTGACAGATACGCAGTATTTT. Protein: CASSDLGDRGLTDTQYF.